This T cell receptor beta chain was identified during a study of blood T cell repertoires in COVID-19. Turning to the study itself: The origin of the acute and convalescent COVID-19 samples was the United States, Italy and Spain. PBMCs, B-cell-depleted T cells, or T cells were the source of the cDNA or gDNA that made up the material.

Germline V gene sequence: CDR1 SGDLS, CDR2 YYNGEE. Trimming removed 3 bases at V and 0 bases at J, with 16 bases between. The CDR3 runs 17 residues. As originally analysed: It was from reference gene primer amplification that nucleated cell counts were estimated. Sequencing used immunoSEQ multiplex PCR; TCRdb keeps in-frame clones, though not all of them. The V and J calls and clone size were taken over from that table, and D and trimming were inferred from the DNA. The sample has under 250,000 clones; about 80% are singletons. The receptor was derived from a woman aged 40 to 50 with active or convalescent COVID-19. Specimen: peripheral blood. The chain is built from TRBV9 and TRBJ1-3; tentative D call: TRBD1 (5 bases). The CDR3 region is CASSGTLGGDSGNTIYF. CDR3 sequence (DNA): TGTGCCAGCAGCGGGACCCTGGGGGGAGACTCTGGAAACACCATATATTTT.